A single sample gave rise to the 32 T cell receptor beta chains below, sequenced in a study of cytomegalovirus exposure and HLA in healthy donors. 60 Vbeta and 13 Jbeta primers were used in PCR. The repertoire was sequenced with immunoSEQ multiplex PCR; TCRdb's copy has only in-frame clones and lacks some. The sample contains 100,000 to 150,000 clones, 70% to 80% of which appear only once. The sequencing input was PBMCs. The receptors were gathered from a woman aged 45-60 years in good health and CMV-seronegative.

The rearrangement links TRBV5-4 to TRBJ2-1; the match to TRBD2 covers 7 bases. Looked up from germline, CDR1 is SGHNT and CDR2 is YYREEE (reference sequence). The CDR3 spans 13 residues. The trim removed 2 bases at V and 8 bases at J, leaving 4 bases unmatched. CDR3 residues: CASSFPGGDEQFF. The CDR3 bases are TGTGCCAGCAGCTTCCCTGGGGGGGATGAGCAGTTCTTC. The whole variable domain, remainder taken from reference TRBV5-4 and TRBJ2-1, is ETGVTQSPTHLIKTRGQQVTLRCSSQSGHNTVSWYQQALGQGPQFIFQYYREEENGRGNFPPRFSGLQFPNYSSELNVNALELDDSALYLCASSFPGGDEQFFGPGTRLTVL.

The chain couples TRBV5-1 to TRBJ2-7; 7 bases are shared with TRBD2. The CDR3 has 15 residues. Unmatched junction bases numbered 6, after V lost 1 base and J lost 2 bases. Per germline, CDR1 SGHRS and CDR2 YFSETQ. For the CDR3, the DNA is TGCGCCAGCAGCTTGTCCCGGGAGGCAGCCTACGAGCAGTACTTC. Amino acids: CASSLSREAAYEQYF.

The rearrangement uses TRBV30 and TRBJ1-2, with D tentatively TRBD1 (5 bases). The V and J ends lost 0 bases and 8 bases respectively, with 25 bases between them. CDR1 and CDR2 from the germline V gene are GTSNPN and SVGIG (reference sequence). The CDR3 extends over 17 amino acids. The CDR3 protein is CAWSVFGGIKSSEGYTF. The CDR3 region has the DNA TGTGCCTGGAGTGTTTTTGGGGGGATCAAATCGTCTGAGGGCTACACCTTC. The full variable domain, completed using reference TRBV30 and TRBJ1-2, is SQTIHQWPATLVQPVGSPLSLECTVEGTSNPNLYWYRQAAGRGLQLLFYSVGIGQISSEVPQNLSASRPQDRQFILSSKKLLLSDSGFYLCAWSVFGGIKSSEGYTFGSGTRLTVV.

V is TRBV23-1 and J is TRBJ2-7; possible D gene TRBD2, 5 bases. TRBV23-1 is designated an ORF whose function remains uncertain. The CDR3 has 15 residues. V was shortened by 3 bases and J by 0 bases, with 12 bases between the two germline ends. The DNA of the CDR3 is TGCGCCAGCAGTCATGCCGCAGAGGGCTCCTACGAGCAGTACTTC. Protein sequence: CASSHAAEGSYEQYF.

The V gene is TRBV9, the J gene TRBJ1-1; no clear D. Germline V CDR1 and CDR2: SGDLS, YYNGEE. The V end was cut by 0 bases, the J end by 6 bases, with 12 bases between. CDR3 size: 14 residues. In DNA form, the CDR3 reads TGTGCCAGCAGCGTAGCTGGCAGCGGGTCTGAAGCTTTCTTT. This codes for CASSVAGSGSEAFF. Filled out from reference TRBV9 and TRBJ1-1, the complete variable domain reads DSGVTQTPKHLITATGQRVTLRCSPRSGDLSVYWYQQSLDQGLQFLIQYYNGEERAKGNILERFSAQQFPDLHSELNLSSLELGDSALYFCASSVAGSGSEAFFGQGTRLTVV.

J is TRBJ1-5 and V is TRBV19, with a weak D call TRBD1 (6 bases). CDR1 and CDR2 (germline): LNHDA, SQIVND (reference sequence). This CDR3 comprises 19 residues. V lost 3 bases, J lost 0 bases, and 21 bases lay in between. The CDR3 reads CASSIESGRGRSSNQPQHF. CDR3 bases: TGTGCCAGTAGTATTGAGAGTGGCAGGGGTCGTAGTAGCAATCAGCCCCAGCATTTT.

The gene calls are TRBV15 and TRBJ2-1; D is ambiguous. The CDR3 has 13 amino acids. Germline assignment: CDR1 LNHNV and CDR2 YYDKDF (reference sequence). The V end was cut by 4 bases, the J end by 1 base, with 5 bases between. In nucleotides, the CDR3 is TGTGCCACCAGCACTAATTCCTACAATGAGCAGTTCTTC. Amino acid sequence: CATSTNSYNEQFF.

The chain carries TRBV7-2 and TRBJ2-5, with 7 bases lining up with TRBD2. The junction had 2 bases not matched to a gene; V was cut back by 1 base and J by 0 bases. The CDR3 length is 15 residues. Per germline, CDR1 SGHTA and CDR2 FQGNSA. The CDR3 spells CASSLGDYYQETQYF. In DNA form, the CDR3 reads TGTGCCAGCAGCTTAGGGGACTACTACCAAGAGACCCAGTACTTC.

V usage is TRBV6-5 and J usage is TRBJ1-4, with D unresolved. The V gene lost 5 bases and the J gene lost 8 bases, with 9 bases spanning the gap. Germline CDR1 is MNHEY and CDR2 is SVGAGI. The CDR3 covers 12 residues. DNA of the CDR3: TGTGCCAGCAGTACAGTCGGCGAAAAACTGTTTTTT. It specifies CASSTVGEKLFF.

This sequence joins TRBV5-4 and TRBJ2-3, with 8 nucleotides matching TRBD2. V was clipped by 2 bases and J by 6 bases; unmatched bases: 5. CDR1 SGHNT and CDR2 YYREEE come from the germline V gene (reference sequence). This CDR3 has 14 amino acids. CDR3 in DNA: TGTGCCAGCAGCTTCTCGGGCGGGAGGGATACGCAGTATTTT. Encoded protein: CASSFSGGRDTQYF.

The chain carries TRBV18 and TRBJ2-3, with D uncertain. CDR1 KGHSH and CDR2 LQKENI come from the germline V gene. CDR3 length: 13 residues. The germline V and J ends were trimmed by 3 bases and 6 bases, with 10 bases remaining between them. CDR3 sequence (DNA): TGTGCCAGCTCACCCCCCTCCCTTGATACGCAGTATTTT. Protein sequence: CASSPPSLDTQYF. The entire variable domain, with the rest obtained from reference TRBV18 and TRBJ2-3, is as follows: NAGVMQNPRHLVRRRGQEARLRCSPMKGHSHVYWYRQLPEEGLKFMVYLQKENIIDESGMPKERFSAEFPKEGPSILRIQQVVRGDSAAYFCASSPPSLDTQYFGPGTRLTVL.

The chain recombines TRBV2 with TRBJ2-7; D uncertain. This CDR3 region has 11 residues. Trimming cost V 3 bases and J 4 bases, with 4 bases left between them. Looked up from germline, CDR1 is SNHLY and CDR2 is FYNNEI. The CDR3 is CASSEEYEQYF. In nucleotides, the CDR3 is TGTGCCAGCAGTGAGGAGTACGAGCAGTACTTC. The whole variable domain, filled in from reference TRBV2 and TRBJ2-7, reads EPEVTQTPSHQVTQMGQEVILRCVPISNHLYFYWYRQILGQKVEFLVSFYNNEISEKSEIFDDQFSVERPDGSNFTLKIRSTKLEDSAMYFCASSEEYEQYFGPGTRLTVT.

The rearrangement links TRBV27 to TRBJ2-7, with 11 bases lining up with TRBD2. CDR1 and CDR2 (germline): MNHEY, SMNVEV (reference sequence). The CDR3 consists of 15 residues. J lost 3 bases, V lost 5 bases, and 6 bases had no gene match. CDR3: CASSVTGTSGYEQYV. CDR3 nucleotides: TGTGCCAGCAGTGTTACCGGGACTAGCGGCTACGAGCAGTACGTC.

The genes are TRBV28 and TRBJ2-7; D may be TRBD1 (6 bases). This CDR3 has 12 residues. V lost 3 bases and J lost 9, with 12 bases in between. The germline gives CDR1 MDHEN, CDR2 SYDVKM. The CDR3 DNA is TGTGCCAGCAGTTTCGCAGGGGTCGCGCAGTACTTC. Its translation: CASSFAGVAQYF.

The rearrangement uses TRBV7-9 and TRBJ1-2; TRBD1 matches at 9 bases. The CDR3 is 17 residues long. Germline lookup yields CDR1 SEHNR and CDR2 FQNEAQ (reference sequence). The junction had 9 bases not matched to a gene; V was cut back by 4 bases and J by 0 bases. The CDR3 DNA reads TGTGCCAGCAGCTCCGGGACAGGGCTCATCGCTAACTATGGCTACACCTTC. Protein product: CASSSGTGLIANYGYTF.

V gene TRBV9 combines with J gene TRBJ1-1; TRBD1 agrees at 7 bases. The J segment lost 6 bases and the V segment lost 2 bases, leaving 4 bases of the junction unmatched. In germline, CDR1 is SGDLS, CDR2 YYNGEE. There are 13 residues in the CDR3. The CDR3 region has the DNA TGTGCCAGCAGCGTCGGAGGGGGCCCTGAAGCTTTCTTT. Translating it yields CASSVGGGPEAFF.

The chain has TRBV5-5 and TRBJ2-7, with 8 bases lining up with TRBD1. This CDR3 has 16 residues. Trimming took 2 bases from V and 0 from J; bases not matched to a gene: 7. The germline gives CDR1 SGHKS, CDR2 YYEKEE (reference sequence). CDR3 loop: CASSFGQGATSYEQYF. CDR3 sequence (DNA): TGTGCCAGCAGCTTCGGGCAGGGGGCTACCTCCTACGAGCAGTACTTC.

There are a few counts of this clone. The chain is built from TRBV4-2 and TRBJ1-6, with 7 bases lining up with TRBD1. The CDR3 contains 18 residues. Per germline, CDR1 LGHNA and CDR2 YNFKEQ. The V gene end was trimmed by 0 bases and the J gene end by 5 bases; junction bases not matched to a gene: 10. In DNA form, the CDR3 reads TGTGCCAGCAGCCAAGATATTCAGCGGACAGGAAATAATTCACCCCTCCACTTT. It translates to CASSQDIQRTGNNSPLHF.

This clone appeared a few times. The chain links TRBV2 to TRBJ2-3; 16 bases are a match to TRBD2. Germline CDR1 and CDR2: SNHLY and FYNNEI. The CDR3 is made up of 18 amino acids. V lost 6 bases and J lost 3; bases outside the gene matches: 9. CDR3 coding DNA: TGTGCCAGCAGCGGGGTCGGGACTAGCGGGAGGGGGACAGATACGCAGTATTTT. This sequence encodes CASSGVGTSGRGTDTQYF.

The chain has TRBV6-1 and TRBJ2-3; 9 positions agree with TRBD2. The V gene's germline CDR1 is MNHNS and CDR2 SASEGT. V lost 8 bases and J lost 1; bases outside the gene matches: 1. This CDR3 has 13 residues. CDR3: CASGTSRTDTQYF. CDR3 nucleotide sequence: TGTGCCAGCGGGACTAGCCGCACAGATACGCAGTATTTT.

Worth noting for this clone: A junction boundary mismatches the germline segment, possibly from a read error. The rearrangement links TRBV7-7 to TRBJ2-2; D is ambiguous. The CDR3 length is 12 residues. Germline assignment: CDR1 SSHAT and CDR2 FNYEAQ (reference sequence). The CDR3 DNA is TGTGCTAGCAGCGCCAGCACCGGGGAGCTGTTTTTT. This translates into CASSASTGELFF.

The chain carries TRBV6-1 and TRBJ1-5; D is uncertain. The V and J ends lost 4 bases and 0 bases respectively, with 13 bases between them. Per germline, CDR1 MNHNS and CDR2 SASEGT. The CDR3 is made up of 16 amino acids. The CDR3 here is CASSVSAYYSNQPQHF. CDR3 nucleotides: TGTGCCAGCAGTGTTTCAGCCTACTATAGCAATCAGCCCCAGCATTTT.

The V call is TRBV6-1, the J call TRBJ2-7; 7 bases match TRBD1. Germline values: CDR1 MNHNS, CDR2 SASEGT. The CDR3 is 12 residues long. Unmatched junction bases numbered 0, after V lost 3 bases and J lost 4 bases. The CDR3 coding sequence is TGTGCCAGCAGTGAGACAGGGTACGAGCAGTACGTC. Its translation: CASSETGYEQYV.

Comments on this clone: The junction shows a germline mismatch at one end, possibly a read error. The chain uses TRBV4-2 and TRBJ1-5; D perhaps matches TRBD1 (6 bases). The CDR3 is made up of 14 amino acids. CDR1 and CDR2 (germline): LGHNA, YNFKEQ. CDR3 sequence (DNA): TGTGCCAGCAGCCCCAGGACAGCAAATCAGCCCCAGAATTTT. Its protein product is CASSPRTANQPQNF.

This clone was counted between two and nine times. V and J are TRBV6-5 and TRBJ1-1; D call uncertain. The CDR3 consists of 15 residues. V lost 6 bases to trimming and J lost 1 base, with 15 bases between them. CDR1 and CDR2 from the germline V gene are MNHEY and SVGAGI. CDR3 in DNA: TGTGCCAGCAGAAAGGGCCGGACTGGGAACACTGAAGCTTTCTTT. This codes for CASRKGRTGNTEAFF.

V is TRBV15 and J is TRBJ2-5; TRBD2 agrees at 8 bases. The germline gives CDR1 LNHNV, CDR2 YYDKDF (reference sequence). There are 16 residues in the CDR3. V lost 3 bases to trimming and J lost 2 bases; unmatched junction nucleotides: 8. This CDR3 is CATSRLTSGGQETQYF. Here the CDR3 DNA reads TGTGCCACCAGCAGGTTAACTAGCGGAGGACAAGAGACCCAGTACTTC.

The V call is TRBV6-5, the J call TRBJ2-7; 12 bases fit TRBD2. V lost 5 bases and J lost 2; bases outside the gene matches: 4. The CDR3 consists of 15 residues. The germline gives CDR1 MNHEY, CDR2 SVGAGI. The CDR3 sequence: CASSTLAGGTYEQYF. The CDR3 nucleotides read TGTGCCAGCAGTACACTAGCGGGAGGAACCTACGAGCAGTACTTC.

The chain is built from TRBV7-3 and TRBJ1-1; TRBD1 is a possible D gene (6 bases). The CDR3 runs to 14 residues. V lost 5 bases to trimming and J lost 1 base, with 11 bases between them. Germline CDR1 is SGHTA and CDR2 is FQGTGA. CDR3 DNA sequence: TGTGCCAGCAGCAGGGGACACCAGAACACTGAAGCTTTCTTT. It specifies CASSRGHQNTEAFF.

CDR3 region: CASSMEAGRYNEQFF. CDR3 nucleotide sequence: TGTGCCAGCAGCATGGAAGCGGGCCGCTACAATGAGCAGTTCTTC. The V gene is TRBV6-5, the J gene TRBJ2-1; tentative D call: TRBD2 (6 bases). V was trimmed by 6 bases and J by 3 bases, leaving 15 bases between them. This CDR3 has 15 amino acids. The germline gives CDR1 MNHEY, CDR2 SVGAGI.

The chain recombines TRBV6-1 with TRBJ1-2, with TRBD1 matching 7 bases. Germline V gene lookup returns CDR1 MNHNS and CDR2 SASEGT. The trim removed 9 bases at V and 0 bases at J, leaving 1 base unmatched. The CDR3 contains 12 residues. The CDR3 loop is CASQGANYGYTF. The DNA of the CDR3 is TGTGCCAGTCAGGGGGCTAACTATGGCTACACCTTC.

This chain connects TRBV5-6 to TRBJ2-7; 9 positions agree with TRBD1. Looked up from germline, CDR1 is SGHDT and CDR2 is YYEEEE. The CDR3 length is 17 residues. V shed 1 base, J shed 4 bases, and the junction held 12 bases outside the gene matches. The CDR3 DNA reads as TGTGCCAGCAGCTTGATACAGGACAGGGGTTTTTATTACGAGCAGTACGTC. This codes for CASSLIQDRGFYYEQYV.

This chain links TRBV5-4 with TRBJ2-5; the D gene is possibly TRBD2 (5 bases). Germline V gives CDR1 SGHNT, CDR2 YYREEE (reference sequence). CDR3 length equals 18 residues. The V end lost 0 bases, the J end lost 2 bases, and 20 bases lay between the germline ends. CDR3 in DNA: TGTGCCAGCAGCTTGGGTGCGGGCCGCCGAGTGAGACAAGAGACCCAGTACTTC. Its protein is CASSLGAGRRVRQETQYF.